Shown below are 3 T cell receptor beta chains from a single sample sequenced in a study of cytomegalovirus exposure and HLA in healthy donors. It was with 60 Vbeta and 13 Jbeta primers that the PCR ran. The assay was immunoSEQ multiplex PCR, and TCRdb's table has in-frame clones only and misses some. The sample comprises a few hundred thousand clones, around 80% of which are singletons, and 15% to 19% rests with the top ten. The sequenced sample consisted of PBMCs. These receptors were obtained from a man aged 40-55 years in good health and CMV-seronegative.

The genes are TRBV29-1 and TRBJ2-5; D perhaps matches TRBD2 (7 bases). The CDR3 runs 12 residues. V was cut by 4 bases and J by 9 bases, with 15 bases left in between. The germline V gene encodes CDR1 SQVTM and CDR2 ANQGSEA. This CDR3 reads CSVVLAGAAQYF. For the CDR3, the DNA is TGCAGCGTTGTGTTGGCGGGGGCGGCCCAGTACTTC.

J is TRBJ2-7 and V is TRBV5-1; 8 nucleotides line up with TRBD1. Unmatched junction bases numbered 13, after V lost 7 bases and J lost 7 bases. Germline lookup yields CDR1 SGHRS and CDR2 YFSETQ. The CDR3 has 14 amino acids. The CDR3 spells CASAADRALSEQYF. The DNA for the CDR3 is TGCGCCAGCGCGGCGGACAGGGCGTTAAGTGAGCAGTACTTC. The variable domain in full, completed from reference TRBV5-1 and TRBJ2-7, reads KAGVTQTPRYLIKTRGQQVTLSCSPISGHRSVSWYQQTPGQGLQFLFEYFSETQRNKGNFPGRFSGRQFSNSRSEMNVSTLELGDSALYLCASAADRALSEQYFGPGTRLTVT.

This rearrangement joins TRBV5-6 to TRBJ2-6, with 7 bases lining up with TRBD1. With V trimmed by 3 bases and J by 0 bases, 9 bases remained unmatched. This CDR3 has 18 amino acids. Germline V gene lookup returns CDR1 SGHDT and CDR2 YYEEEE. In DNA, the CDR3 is TGTGCCAGCAGCTACCGGGTGACAGGGTTCTCTGGGGCCAACGTCCTGACTTTC. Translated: CASSYRVTGFSGANVLTF.